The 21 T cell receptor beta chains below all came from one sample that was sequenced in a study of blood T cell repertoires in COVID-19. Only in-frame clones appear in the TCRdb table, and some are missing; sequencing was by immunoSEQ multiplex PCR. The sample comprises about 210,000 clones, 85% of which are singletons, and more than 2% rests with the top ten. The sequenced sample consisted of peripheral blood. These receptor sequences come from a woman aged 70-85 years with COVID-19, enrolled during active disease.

In DNA, the CDR3 is TGTGCCAGCAGTTCCCCGGCTAGTCTCAGGGGTGAGCAGTTCTTC. This translates into CASSSPASLRGEQFF. V and J are TRBV6-5 and TRBJ2-1; D is perhaps TRBD1 (6 bases). Per the germline V gene, CDR1 is MNHEY and CDR2 is SVGAGI. Deletions cut 4 bases from V and 9 bases from J, with 19 bases between. The CDR3 length is 15 residues.

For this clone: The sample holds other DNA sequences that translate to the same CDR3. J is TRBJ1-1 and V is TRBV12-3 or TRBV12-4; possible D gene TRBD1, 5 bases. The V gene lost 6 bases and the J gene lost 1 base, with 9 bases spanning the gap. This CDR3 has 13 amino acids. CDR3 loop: CASSLTENTEAFF. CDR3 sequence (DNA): TGTGCCAGCAGCCTGACAGAGAACACTGAAGCTTTCTTT.

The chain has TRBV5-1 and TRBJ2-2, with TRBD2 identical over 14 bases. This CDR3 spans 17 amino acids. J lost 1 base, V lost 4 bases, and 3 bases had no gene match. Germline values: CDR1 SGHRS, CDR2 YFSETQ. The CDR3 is CASSPGLAGVNTGELFF. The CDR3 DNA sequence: TGCGCCAGCAGCCCGGGACTAGCGGGGGTGAACACCGGGGAGCTGTTTTTT.

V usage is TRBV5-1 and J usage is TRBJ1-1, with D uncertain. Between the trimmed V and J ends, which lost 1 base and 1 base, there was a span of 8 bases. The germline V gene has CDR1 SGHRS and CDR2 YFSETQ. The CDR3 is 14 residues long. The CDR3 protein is CASSLTGPNTEAFF. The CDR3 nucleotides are TGCGCCAGCAGCTTGACGGGTCCGAACACTGAAGCTTTCTTT.

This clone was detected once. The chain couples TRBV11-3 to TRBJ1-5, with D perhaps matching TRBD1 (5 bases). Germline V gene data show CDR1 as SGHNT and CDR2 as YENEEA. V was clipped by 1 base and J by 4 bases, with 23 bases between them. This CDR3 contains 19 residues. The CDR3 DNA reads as TGTGCCAGCAGCTTAGTCAGGTCGTTTGGGGGGGGTTTTAATCAGCCCCAGCATTTT. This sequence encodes CASSLVRSFGGGFNQPQHF. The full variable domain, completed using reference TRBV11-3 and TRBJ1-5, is EAGVVQSPRYKIIEKKQPVAFWCNPISGHNTLYWYLQNLGQGPELLIRYENEEAVDDSQLPKDRFSAERLKGVDSTLKIQPAELGDSAVYLCASSLVRSFGGGFNQPQHFGDGTRLSIL.

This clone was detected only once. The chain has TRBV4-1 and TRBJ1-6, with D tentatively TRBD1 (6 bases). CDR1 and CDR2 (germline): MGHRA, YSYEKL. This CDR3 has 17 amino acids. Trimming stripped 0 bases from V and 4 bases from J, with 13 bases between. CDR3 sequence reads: CASSQDIGTMYNSPLHF. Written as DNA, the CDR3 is TGCGCCAGCAGCCAAGATATCGGGACAATGTATAATTCACCCCTCCACTTT.

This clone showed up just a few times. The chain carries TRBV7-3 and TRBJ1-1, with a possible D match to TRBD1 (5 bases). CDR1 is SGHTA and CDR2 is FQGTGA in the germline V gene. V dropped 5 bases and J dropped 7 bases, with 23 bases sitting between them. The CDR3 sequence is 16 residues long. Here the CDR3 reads CASSLQGGGFAGEAFF. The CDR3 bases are TGTGCCAGCAGCCTCCAGGGAGGCGGGTTCGCGGGTGAAGCTTTCTTT.

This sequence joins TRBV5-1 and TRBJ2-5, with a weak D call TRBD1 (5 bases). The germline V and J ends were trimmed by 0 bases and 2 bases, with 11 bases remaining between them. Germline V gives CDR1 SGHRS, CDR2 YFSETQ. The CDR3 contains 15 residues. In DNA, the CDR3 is TGCGCCAGCAGCTTGGGGACAACCAGACAAGAGACCCAGTACTTC. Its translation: CASSLGTTRQETQYF.

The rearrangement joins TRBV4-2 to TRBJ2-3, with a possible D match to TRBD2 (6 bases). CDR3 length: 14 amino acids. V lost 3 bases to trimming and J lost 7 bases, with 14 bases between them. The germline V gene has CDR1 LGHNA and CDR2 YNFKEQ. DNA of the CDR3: TGTGCCAGCAGCCAGGACTATGAGGCGAATACGCAGTATTTT. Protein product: CASSQDYEANTQYF.

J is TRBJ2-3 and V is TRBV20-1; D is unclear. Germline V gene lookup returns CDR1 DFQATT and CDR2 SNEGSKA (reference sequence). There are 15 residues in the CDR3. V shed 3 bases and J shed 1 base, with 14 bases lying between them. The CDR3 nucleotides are TGCAGTGCTAGTGCAGATCAAAGTCGCACAGATACGCAGTATTTT. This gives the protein CSASADQSRTDTQYF.

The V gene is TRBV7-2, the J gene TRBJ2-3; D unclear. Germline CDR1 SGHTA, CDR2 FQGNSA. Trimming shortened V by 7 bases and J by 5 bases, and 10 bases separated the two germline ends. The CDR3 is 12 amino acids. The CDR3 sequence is CASNSGEDTQYF. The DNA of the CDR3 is TGTGCCAGCAACAGTGGTGAAGATACGCAGTATTTT. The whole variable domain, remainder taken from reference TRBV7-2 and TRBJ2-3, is GAGVSQSPSNKVTEKGKDVELRCDPISGHTALYWYRQSLGQGLEFLIYFQGNSAPDKSGLPSDRFSAERTGGSVSTLTIQRTQQEDSAVYLCASNSGEDTQYFGPGTRLTVL.

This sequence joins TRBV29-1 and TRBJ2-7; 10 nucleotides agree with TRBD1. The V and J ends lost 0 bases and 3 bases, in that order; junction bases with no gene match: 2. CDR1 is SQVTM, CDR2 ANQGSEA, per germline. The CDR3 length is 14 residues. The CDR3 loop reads CSVEDWDRGYEQYF. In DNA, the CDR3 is TGCAGCGTTGAAGATTGGGACAGGGGCTACGAGCAGTACTTC.

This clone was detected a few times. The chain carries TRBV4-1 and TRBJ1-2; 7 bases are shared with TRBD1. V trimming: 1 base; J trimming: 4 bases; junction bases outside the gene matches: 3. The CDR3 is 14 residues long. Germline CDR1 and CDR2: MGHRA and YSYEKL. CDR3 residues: CASSQGNRGYGYTF. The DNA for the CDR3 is TGCGCCAGCAGCCAAGGGAACAGGGGCTATGGCTACACCTTC.

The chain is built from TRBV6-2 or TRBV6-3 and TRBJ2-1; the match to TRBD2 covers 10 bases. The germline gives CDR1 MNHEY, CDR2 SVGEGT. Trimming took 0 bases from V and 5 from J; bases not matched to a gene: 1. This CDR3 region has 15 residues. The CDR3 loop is CASSYSTSGHNEQFF. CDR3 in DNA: TGTGCCAGCAGTTACTCGACTAGCGGGCACAATGAGCAGTTCTTC.

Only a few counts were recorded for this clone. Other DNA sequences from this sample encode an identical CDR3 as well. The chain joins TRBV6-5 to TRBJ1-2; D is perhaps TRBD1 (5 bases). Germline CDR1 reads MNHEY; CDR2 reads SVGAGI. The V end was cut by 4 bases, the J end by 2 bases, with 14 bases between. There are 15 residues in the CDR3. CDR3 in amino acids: CASSSQGIRNYGYTF. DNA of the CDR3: TGTGCCAGCAGTTCTCAGGGTATAAGAAACTATGGCTACACCTTC.

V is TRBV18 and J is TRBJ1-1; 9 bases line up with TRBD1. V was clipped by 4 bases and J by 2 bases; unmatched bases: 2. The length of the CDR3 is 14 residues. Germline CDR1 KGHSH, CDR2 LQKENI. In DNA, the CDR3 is TGTGCCAGCTCACTGGGACAGGGCAACACTGAAGCTTTCTTT. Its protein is CASSLGQGNTEAFF.

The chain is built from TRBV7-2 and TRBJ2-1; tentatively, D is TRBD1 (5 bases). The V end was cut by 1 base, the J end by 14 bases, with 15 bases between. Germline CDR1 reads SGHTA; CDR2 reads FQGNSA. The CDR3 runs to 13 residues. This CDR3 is CASSLEAPTEEFF. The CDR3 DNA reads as TGTGCCAGCAGCTTAGAGGCCCCGACAGAGGAGTTCTTC.

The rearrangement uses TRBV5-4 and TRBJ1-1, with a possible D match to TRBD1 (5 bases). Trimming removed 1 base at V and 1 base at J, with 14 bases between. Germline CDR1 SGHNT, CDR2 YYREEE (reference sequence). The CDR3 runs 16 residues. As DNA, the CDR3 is TGTGCCAGCAGCTTGTGGGGGGGATATCAGAACACTGAAGCTTTCTTT. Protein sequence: CASSLWGGYQNTEAFF.

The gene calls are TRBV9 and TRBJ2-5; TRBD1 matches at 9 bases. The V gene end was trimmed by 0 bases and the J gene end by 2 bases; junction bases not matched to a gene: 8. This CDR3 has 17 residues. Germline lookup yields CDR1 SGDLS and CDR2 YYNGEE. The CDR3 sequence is CASSVGTGTGWQETQYF. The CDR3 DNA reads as TGTGCCAGCAGCGTAGGGACCGGGACAGGGTGGCAAGAGACCCAGTACTTC.

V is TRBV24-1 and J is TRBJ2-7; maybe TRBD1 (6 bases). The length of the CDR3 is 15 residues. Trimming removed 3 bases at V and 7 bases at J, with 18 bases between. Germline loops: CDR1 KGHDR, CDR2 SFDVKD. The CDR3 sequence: CATSDPGNRVAEQYF. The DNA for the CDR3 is TGTGCCACCAGTGATCCCGGGAACAGGGTCGCTGAGCAGTACTTC.

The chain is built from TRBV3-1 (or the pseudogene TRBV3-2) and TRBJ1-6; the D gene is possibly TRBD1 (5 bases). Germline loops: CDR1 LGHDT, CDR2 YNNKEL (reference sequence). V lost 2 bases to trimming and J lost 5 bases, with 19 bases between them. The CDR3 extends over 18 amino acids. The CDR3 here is CASSQPGGTTWNNSPLHF. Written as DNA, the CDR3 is TGTGCCAGCAGCCAACCCGGCGGGACGACATGGAATAATTCACCCCTCCACTTT.